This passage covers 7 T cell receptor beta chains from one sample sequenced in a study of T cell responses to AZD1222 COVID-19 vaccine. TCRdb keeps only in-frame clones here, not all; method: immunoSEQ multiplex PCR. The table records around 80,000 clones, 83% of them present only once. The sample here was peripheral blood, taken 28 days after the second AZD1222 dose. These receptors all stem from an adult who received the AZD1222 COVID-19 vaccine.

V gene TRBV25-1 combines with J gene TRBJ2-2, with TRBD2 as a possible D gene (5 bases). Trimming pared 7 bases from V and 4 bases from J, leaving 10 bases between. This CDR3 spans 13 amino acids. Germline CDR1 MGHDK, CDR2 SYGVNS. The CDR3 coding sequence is TGTGCCAGCACCCAAGGAGGCACCGGGGAGCTGTTTTTT. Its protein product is CASTQGGTGELFF.

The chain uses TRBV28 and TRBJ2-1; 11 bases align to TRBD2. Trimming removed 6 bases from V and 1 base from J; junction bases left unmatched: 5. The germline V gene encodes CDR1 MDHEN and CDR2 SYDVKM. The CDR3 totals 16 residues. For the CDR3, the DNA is TGTGCCAGCAGAATCGGACTAGCGGGTTCCTACAATGAGCAGTTCTTC. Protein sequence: CASRIGLAGSYNEQFF.

The CDR3 DNA reads as TGTGCCAGCAGCCACGGATCGACTAGCACAGATACGCAGTATTTT. It translates to CASSHGSTSTDTQYF. This chain uses TRBV14 with TRBJ2-3; D remains unclear. Germline V gene sequence: CDR1 SGHDN, CDR2 FVKESK. V was trimmed by 3 bases and J by 0 bases, leaving 10 bases between them. The CDR3 is 15 amino acids.

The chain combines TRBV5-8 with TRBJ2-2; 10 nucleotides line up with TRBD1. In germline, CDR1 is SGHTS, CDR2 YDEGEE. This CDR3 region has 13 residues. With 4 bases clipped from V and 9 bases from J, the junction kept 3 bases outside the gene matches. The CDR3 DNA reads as TGTGCCAGCAGCCGGGACAGGGGATGGGAGCTGTTTTTT. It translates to CASSRDRGWELFF.

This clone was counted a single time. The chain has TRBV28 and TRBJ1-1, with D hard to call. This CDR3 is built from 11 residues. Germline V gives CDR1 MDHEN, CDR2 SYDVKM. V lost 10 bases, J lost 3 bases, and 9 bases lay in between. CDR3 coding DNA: TGTGCCACCGCCCAGGACACTGAAGCTTTCTTT. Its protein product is CATAQDTEAFF.

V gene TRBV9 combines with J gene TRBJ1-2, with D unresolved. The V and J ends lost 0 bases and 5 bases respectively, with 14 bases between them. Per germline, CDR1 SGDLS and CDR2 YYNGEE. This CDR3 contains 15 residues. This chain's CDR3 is CASSVAGEDLYGYTF. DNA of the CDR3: TGTGCCAGCAGCGTAGCTGGGGAGGACCTTTATGGCTACACCTTC. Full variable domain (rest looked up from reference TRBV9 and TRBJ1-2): DSGVTQTPKHLITATGQRVTLRCSPRSGDLSVYWYQQSLDQGLQFLIQYYNGEERAKGNILERFSAQQFPDLHSELNLSSLELGDSALYFCASSVAGEDLYGYTFGSGTRLTVV.

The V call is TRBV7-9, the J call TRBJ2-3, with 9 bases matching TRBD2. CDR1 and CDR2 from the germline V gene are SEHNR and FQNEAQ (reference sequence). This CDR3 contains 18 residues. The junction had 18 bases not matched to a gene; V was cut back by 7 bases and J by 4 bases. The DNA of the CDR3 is TGTGCCAGCATCCCTTACCCGGGGACTAGCCCTTCTCCAGATACGCAGTATTTT. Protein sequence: CASIPYPGTSPSPDTQYF.